The subject of this entry is one TCR beta chain. Germline V gives CDR1 MNHEY, CDR2 SVGAGI. CDR3 size: 15 residues. Trimming took 4 bases from V and 2 from J, leaving 15 bases between them. The data stem from a study of blood T cell repertoires in COVID-19. Whole-study context: Acute and convalescent COVID-19 samples came from the United States, Italy and Spain.

How the authors handled the data: For nucleated cells, counts were estimated from reference gene primer amplification. TCRdb's copy holds only in-frame clones and misses some; the assay was immunoSEQ multiplex PCR. That table furnishes V, J and clone size, whereas the DNA furnished D and trimming. The sample consists of roughly 150,000 clones, around four fifths of them appearing once. The sample was peripheral blood. This clonotype was sampled from a man aged 60-69 years who had recovered from COVID-19. The V gene is TRBV6-5, the J gene TRBJ2-7, with D perhaps TRBD1 (6 bases). Here the CDR3 reads CASSLLGHLTYEQYF. CDR3 in DNA: TGTGCCAGCAGTTTACTGGGACACCTCACCTACGAGCAGTACTTC.